In its sample, the clone carrying this T cell receptor beta chain was seen a few times. Its specificity is unknown. From germline, CDR1 is MNHEY and CDR2 SMNVEV (reference sequence). The CDR3 has 17 amino acids. V was trimmed by 5 bases and J by 0 bases, leaving 20 bases between them. The sample comes from a study of T-cell reconstitution after alpha-beta-depleted transplantation in children. Whole-study findings and limits: Several patients had high TCRbeta diversity at day 60; it came from surviving recipient T cells and thymic progenitors. Reportedly, roughly two months post-transplant, alpha-beta T cells arose from several hundred expanded graft clones. T cells produced anew were the main source of T-cell counts and diversity one year after transplant.

This sample's TCRbeta library carried unique molecular identifier barcodes. TCRdb passed the PCR reads through MiXCR, listing each CDR3 protein once. The sample contains under 250,000 distinct CDR3 sequences, roughly a sixth of which appear only once. V and J are TRBV27 and TRBJ2-7; D is undetermined. This sequence was found in a male patient between 2 and 10 years old who had a stem cell transplant for acute lymphoblastic leukemia, so the T cells may come from the graft donor. The sample consisted of PBMCs, mostly from graft donor cells, taken 360 days after TCRalphabeta/CD19-depleted stem cell transplant. CDR3 sequence: CASSPTLRHAISYEQYF. The CDR3 DNA follows: TGTGCCAGCAGTCCAACCTTGAGACATGCTATCTCCTACGAGCAGTACTTC.